The clone carrying this T cell receptor (beta chain) appeared a few times. Profiling relied on immunoSEQ multiplex PCR, and the TCRdb table lists in-frame clones only, not all of them. Of a few thousand clones in the sample, 60% to 85% were seen once. The length of the CDR3 is 19 residues. Trimming cost V 5 bases and J 0 bases; bases outside gene matches: 13. CDR1 is LNHDA, CDR2 SQIVND, per germline (reference sequence). Normal lung sampling was at least 3 cm from the tumour, as distant as possible. These data originate in a study of immune cell composition in non-small cell lung cancer. The V gene is TRBV19, the J gene TRBJ2-6, with 7 bases fitting TRBD1. The sample was non-adjacent lung tissue. This clonotype was sampled from a human donor with non-small cell lung cancer. The DNA of the CDR3 is TGTGCCAGTAGTTCTCCCGACAGGGTAATTTTCTCTGGGGCCAACGTCCTGACTTTC. Its protein is CASSSPDRVIFSGANVLTF.